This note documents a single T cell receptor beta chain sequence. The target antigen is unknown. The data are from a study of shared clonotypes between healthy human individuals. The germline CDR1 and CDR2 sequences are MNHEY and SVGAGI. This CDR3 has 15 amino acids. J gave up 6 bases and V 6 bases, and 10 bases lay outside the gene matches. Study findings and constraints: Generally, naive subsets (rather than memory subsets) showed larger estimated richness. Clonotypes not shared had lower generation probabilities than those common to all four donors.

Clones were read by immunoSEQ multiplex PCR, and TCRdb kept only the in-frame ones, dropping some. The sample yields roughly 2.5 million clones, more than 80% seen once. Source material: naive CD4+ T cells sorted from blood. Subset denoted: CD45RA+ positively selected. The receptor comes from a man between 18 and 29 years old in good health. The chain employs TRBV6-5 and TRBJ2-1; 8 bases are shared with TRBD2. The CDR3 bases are TGTGCCAGCAGGATCCCGGGACTAGGCTCCAATGAGCAGTTCTTC. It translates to CASRIPGLGSNEQFF.